Shown below are 9 T cell receptor beta chains from a single sample sequenced in a study of control samples from healthy donors and cancer patients. TCRdb's copy holds only in-frame clones and misses some; the assay was immunoSEQ multiplex PCR. The sample shows 100,000 or so clones, 83% of them seen only once. The sequenced sample consisted of blood. The source of these receptors is a woman in her forties or fifties in good health.

The genes are TRBV23-1 and TRBJ2-1; tentative D call: TRBD2 (7 bases). TRBV23-1 is an ORF, with its function uncertain. CDR3 size: 20 residues. The V end lost 4 bases, the J end lost 4 bases, and 29 bases lay between the germline ends. Here the CDR3 DNA reads TGCGCCAGCAGTCTTGATGGGGGGGCCCCCCCCACGAATTTTTACAATGAGCAGTTCTTC. It translates to CASSLDGGAPPTNFYNEQFF.

This chain joins TRBV6-6 and TRBJ2-1, with 9 bases that match TRBD2. This CDR3 spans 16 amino acids. Per the germline V gene, CDR1 is MNHNY and CDR2 is SVGAGI (reference sequence). V trimming: 0 bases; J trimming: 9 bases; junction bases outside the gene matches: 9. The CDR3 DNA reads as TGTGCCAGCAGTTACTCCTTAGCGGGGGCTGCAGCTGAGCAGTTCTTC. Its protein product is CASSYSLAGAAAEQFF.

J is TRBJ2-5 and V is TRBV29-1; 11 nucleotides align to TRBD1. The CDR3 sequence is 15 residues long. Germline loops: CDR1 SQVTM, CDR2 ANQGSEA. Unmatched junction bases numbered 8, after V lost 4 bases and J lost 4 bases. The CDR3 is CSVGGWTGGVETQYF. The DNA of the CDR3 is TGCAGCGTTGGGGGCTGGACAGGGGGCGTAGAGACCCAGTACTTC.

V usage is TRBV5-5 and J usage is TRBJ2-5, with TRBD1 identical over 9 bases. CDR1 is SGHKS, CDR2 YYEKEE, per germline (reference sequence). CDR3 length: 18 residues. V lost 7 bases to trimming and J lost 0 bases; unmatched junction nucleotides: 16. The CDR3 region is CASRRLLRDRVYQETQYF. Written as DNA, the CDR3 is TGTGCCAGCCGCCGACTACTCCGGGACAGGGTTTACCAAGAGACCCAGTACTTC.

The chain uses TRBV9 and TRBJ2-1, with 8 bases identical to TRBD1. Germline CDR1 reads SGDLS; CDR2 reads YYNGEE. The CDR3 totals 18 residues. V was clipped by 0 bases and J by 1 base; unmatched bases: 9. The CDR3 sequence is CASSVGPLDRVSYNEQFF. In DNA form, the CDR3 reads TGTGCCAGCAGCGTAGGCCCCCTGGACAGGGTTTCCTACAATGAGCAGTTCTTC.

The chain has TRBV5-1 and TRBJ1-2; a weak D match, TRBD1 (6 bases). V was shortened by 3 bases and J by 8 bases, with 17 bases between the two germline ends. CDR1 SGHRS and CDR2 YFSETQ come from the germline V gene. The length of the CDR3 is 14 residues. CDR3 sequence: CASSSDSGVSGYTF. The CDR3 DNA sequence: TGCGCCAGCAGCTCGGATTCAGGGGTTAGCGGCTACACCTTC.

This chain links TRBV27 with TRBJ1-2, with 8 bases aligning to TRBD1. The ends lost 4 bases at V and 2 bases at J; junction bases unmatched: 3. There are 14 residues in the CDR3. Per germline, CDR1 MNHEY and CDR2 SMNVEV (reference sequence). The CDR3 region is CASSWTGTNYGYTF. As DNA, the CDR3 is TGTGCCAGCAGTTGGACAGGGACCAACTATGGCTACACCTTC.

As to this clone: At one boundary the junction diverges from the germline segment, which might be a read error. The chain recombines TRBV6-6 with TRBJ2-1; 9 bases align to TRBD2. CDR1 is MNHNY, CDR2 SVGAGI, per germline (reference sequence). This CDR3 is 15 amino acids long. The CDR3 nucleotides are TGTGCCAGCAGTTACGGCGGGGGGGGCTACGATGAGCAGTTCTTC. This gives the protein CASSYGGGGYDEQFF.

The rearrangement uses TRBV20-1 and TRBJ1-4; D gene unclear. Germline V gene data show CDR1 as DFQATT and CDR2 as SNEGSKA (reference sequence). The length of the CDR3 is 11 residues. V lost 6 bases and J 8 bases, leaving 10 bases between the germline ends. CDR3: CSAEAGEKLFF. The CDR3 nucleotides are TGCAGTGCCGAGGCCGGAGAAAAACTGTTTTTT.